This T cell receptor (beta chain) was sequenced during a study of neurological immune-mediated disorders. For the study at large: Of the approximately 35 patients with multiple sclerosis, some 31 had relapsing-remitting MS, whereas the remaining 3 had secondary progressive MS. Study observations and caveats: No CDR3 amino acid sequences were shared by expanded clones across subjects, suggesting private repertoires in all groups.

Trimming cost V 0 bases and J 5 bases, with 17 bases left between them. The CDR3 is 16 amino acids. The germline V gene has CDR1 MNHEY and CDR2 SMNVEV (reference sequence). This clonotype was recorded many times. Its antigen is as yet unknown. The cDNA was generated by 5'RACE with 10-nucleotide random UMIs. TCRdb reanalysed the 5' RACE reads using MiXCR and keeps one entry per CDR3 protein. The repertoire consists of over 60,000 distinct CDR3 sequences, with 4.5% to 5.5% occurring once and the leading ten covering about 3.2%. Sequenced input: PBMCs. This TCR came from a woman between 45 and 65 years old with multiple sclerosis. V and J are TRBV27 and TRBJ2-7; D gene uncertain. This chain's CDR3 is CASSLSGFIPRNEQYF. The DNA for the CDR3 is TGTGCCAGCAGTTTATCGGGGTTTATTCCTAGGAACGAGCAGTACTTC.